This T cell receptor beta chain was found in a study of blood T cell repertoires in COVID-19 (dated by TCRdb to 2020 to 2021). With respect to the entire study: The collaborator samples originated in the United States, Italy and Spain and spanned the acute and convalescent phases of COVID-19. The prospective study material was composed of cDNA or gDNA derived from T cells, B-cell-depleted T cells, or PBMCs. The repertoires were released in a freely available public database intended as a resource for research on the immune response to SARS-CoV-2. Deeply sampled blood TCRbeta repertoires from subjects exposed to, actively infected with, or recovered from COVID-19 were included in the dataset. A de-identified subject ID, COVID-19 status, age in years and sex were almost always included in the sample metadata. The samples were drawn from the first 160 participants of the ongoing ImmuneRACE study and from roughly 1,300 subjects provided by 6 global collaborators. Where available, HLA class I and class II types were taken from metadata supplied by the sample provider and were not determined by assay-based typing. Overall results and qualifications from the work: How much clinical and demographic metadata was included differed by source and by participant, and the metadata was provided uncurated.

To note about this clone: Its antigen remains undetermined. No base quality information exists; no much larger clone differs at one position. The sample carries other DNA sequences with the same CDR3.

V is cut by 1 base and J by 5 bases, and the space between the germline ends is 6 bases. From cysteine to phenylalanine, the CDR3 is 12 amino acids long. Here the CDR3 DNA is all that survives: 36 bases in frame from base 1. The germline V gene gives CDR1 as MNHNS and CDR2 as SASEGT. TCRbeta CDR3 regions were amplified from genomic DNA using the immunoSEQ Assay, a bias-controlled multiplex PCR. The study's processing was this. Nucleated cell counts per sample were estimated from amplification of reference gene primers within the assay. To quantify the absolute abundance of each unique TCRbeta CDR3 rearrangement, sequence reads were collapsed and filtered. For each sample, productive Simpson clonality was calculated by taking the square root of Simpson's diversity index across productive rearrangements. In its TCRdb copy, this immuneACCESS table keeps in-frame sequences only and misses some clones. Where compared with another copy, unresolved V genes explain less than half of these, and the others have no known cause. The V and J calls and clone size were taken over from that table, and D and trimming were inferred from the DNA. This sample has fewer than 70,000 clones in its table, and 86% of those were observed once. The ten biggest clones cover more than 15% of the sample.

At one collaborating source in Seattle, patients were enrolled during active infection and were followed longitudinally through the course of disease. The collaborating institutions used their own protocols to collect whole blood in K2EDTA tubes. For TCRbeta analysis, collaborator samples were shipped as frozen whole blood, as isolated PBMCs, or as DNA extracted from either sample type. The chain is assembled from TRBV6-1 and TRBJ2-7, with no confident D gene call. This clonotype originated in a middle-aged man with COVID-19, enrolled during active disease. Sequencing input: peripheral blood. The sequence in DNA is TGTGCCAGCAGTGAAGGAGGTGACGAGCAGTACTTC. Its protein product is CASSEGGDEQYF.